This TCR beta chain came from a study of shared clonotypes between healthy human individuals (TCRdb year 2020). In the study overall: The cohort comprised two women and a few men aged 18 to 49 years. Per donor, three plates each were used for CD4 naive and CD4 memory, two for CD8 naive, and one for CD8 memory. The study deeply sequenced blood TCR repertoires of five healthy adults to estimate repertoire size and the extent of clonotype sharing between individuals. Libraries were prepared and TCR repertoires were sequenced by different laboratories using diverse techniques, in order to increase sequencing depth and limit assay-specific biases. Each donor's leukapheresis produced roughly between roughly 0.85 and 9.5 billion PBMCs. Broad study findings and their caveats: Naive subsets generally had larger estimated clonotype richness than memory subsets. Pairwise subsampling indicated that sequencing depth was expected to affect the degree of clonotype sharing among donors. Higher generation probabilities were observed for clonotypes shared by all four sorted-subset donors than for non-shared clonotypes. The small number of donors limited the genetic and exposure-history diversity represented. Around 5.4% of naive CD4, 3% to 3.5% of naive CD8, roughly 2.4% of memory CD4, and 0.35% to 0.5% of memory CD8 clonotypes were shared across a few donors. Sampling was restricted to blood, and TCR repertoires in tissue are likely to differ from TCR repertoires in blood. Rarefaction of sorted-subset datasets indicated incomplete sequencing despite the large sequencing depth.

This clone was seen a few times. The antigen it recognizes is unknown. Qualities for individual bases were not recorded, and no much larger clone is one base off. CD8 naive samples were CD45RO-negative cells positively selected for CCR7, giving a CD45RA+CCR7+ population that excluded TemRA cells. Healthy HIV-negative adults with no recently reported acute infections or vaccinations were included as donors. Every donor was a Caucasian adult living in Nashville, Tennessee, USA. Blood was obtained by leukapheresis, after which PBMCs were separated by Ficoll-Histopaque density gradient centrifugation and cryopreserved in liquid nitrogen vapor phase. Purity and quantity of every magnetically sorted T cell population were checked by analytical flow cytometry. Genomic DNA was isolated from each sorted fraction and quantified by UV absorbance on a Nanodrop 2000c. The CDR3 runs 14 amino acids, cysteine and phenylalanine included. CDR3 DNA only is kept here, 42 bases in frame from base 1. Looking up the germline V gene yields CDR1 SGHNT and CDR2 YENEEA. The trim is 1 base for V and 0 bases for J, with a gap of 3 bases between the germline ends.

Using the deep immunoSEQ assay, TCR CDR3 regions were amplified from genomic DNA by multiplex PCR. Extracted genomic DNA from each cell subset was spread evenly across all wells of several immunoSEQ 96-well plates, with each plate serving as a replicate. For sorted subsets, approximately 200 ng of genomic DNA, equivalent to about 30,000 T cell genomes, went into each replicate PCR. The purified libraries were quantified using a Qubit 3.0 fluorometer, sized with a Bioanalyzer 2100, and then quantified again using the KAPA Library Quantification kit. Every immunoSEQ 96-well plate was sequenced on a separate single-read 150-cycle Illumina NextSeq 550 flow cell. As for the original processing: Because the immunoSEQ output included only junctional sequences and no quality scores, the filtering could not be the same as the filtering used for full-length reads. To assign V/J genes and CDR3, sequences were annotated using PyIR, a Python wrapper for IgBLAST v1.9, with IMGT germline references. Reads were removed for weak V/J assignments (E-value above 1e-6), missing CDR3, stop codons, out-of-frame junctions, or ambiguous translated residues. V3J clonotypes were defined as sequences sharing an identical inferred V gene, J gene, and CDR3 amino acid sequence. To compute the percentage overlap between repertoires, the number of shared unique clonotypes was divided by the size of the smaller repertoire. RTK rarefaction, the Chao1 estimator, and Recon v2.1 estimates of unobserved clonotypes were used to assess repertoire richness. Generation probabilities for all TCRbeta clonotypes obtained by the gDNA method from a few donors were computed using OLGA. TCRdb obtained this table from immuneACCESS and retained in-frame rearrangements with V and J assigned. These tables miss some clones; where compared with another copy, unresolved V genes account for less than half of the shortfall, and the remainder is unexplained. That table gives V, J and clone size, and the DNA gave D and trimming. A total of about 2.2 million clones appear in this sample, more than 85% of them only once. The ten most abundant clones make up more than 1.5% of the sample.

The sequenced sample was naive CD8+ T cells from PBMCs. The sample's cell subset or site label, in plain terms: CD45RA+CCR7+. The V and J genes are TRBV11-3 and TRBJ2-2; the D gene lacks a confident call. The receptor was derived from a young man in good health. Some clones in this sample may be carry-over from other donors' samples. The encoded CDR3 is CASSLVSNTGELFF. The DNA sequence is as follows: TGTGCCAGCAGCTTAGTTTCGAACACCGGGGAGCTGTTTTTT.